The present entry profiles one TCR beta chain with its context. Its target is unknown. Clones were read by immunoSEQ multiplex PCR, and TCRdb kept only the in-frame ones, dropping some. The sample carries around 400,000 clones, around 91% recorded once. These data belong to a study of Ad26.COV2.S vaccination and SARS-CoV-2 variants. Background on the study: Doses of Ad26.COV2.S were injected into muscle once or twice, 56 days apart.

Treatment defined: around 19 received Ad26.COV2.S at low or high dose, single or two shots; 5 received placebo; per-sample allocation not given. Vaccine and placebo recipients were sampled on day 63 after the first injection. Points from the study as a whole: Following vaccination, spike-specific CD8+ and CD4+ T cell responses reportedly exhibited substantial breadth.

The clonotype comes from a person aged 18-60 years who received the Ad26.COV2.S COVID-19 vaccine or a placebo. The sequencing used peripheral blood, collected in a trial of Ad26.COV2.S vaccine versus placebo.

CDR3 nucleotide sequence: TGTGCCAGCAGTCCCGCCTCACTAGCGGTCGGGGAGCTGTTTTTT. This sequence encodes CASSPASLAVGELFF. This chain links TRBV6-2 or TRBV6-3 with TRBJ2-2; 8 nucleotides match TRBD2. Germline CDR1 and CDR2: MNHEY and SVGEGT. CDR3 length: 15 residues. After removal of 5 bases from V and 7 bases from J, the junction contained 9 bases not matched to a gene.